What follows are 16 T cell receptor beta chains derived from one specimen sequenced in a study of stem cell transplantation in POMP-related autoinflammatory disease. Assay used: immunoSEQ multiplex PCR; TCRdb lists only in-frame clones, some missing. Among some 68,000 clones listed, about nine tenths were seen once. Sequenced here: CD4+ T cells from PBMCs, sampled after stem cell transplantation. Every receptor here comes from a human patient with POMP-related autoinflammation and immune dysregulation (PRAID). The graft donor may have given rise to some T cells.

This rearrangement joins TRBV20-1 to TRBJ2-1; D is perhaps TRBD2 (5 bases). Looked up from germline, CDR1 is DFQATT and CDR2 is SNEGSKA (reference sequence). The V gene lost 3 bases and the J gene lost 13 bases, with 28 bases spanning the gap. The CDR3 is 16 residues long. This CDR3 is CSASNRLATSLYEQFF. DNA for the CDR3: TGCAGTGCTAGTAATCGTCTAGCCACTTCCCTATACGAACAGTTCTTC.

V is TRBV5-1 and J is TRBJ2-5; no clear D. Germline loops: CDR1 SGHRS, CDR2 YFSETQ. This CDR3 spans 15 amino acids. The ends were cut back, 0 bases at V and 5 bases at J, with 14 bases in the middle. CDR3 coding DNA: TGCGCCAGCAGCTTGGGGTCGGTGCCCGGGGAGACCCAGTACTTC. Encoded protein: CASSLGSVPGETQYF.

The chain employs TRBV18 and TRBJ2-3; 10 nucleotides match TRBD2. Looked up from germline, CDR1 is KGHSH and CDR2 is LQKENI. The CDR3 totals 18 residues. V was pared by 0 bases and J by 1 base, with 7 bases of the junction left unmatched. CDR3 nucleotide sequence: TGTGCCAGCTCACCACCGGGGATAGCGGGAGGAGGCACAGATACGCAGTATTTT. As protein: CASSPPGIAGGGTDTQYF. The complete variable domain, with remaining parts taken from reference TRBV18 and TRBJ2-3, reads NAGVMQNPRHLVRRRGQEARLRCSPMKGHSHVYWYRQLPEEGLKFMVYLQKENIIDESGMPKERFSAEFPKEGPSILRIQQVVRGDSAAYFCASSPPGIAGGGTDTQYFGPGTRLTVL.

The CDR3 DNA reads TGCGCCAGCAGCCCGGCAGACAGGGCGGGCTACGAGCAGTACTTC. This translates into CASSPADRAGYEQYF. This sequence joins TRBV5-1 and TRBJ2-7, with 7 bases aligning to TRBD1. Germline V CDR1 and CDR2: SGHRS, YFSETQ. The CDR3 runs to 15 residues. With V trimmed by 4 bases and J by 3 bases, 10 bases remained unmatched.

This rearrangement joins TRBV2 to TRBJ1-1; 8 bases line up with TRBD1. The CDR3 sequence is 15 residues long. Germline CDR1 reads SNHLY; CDR2 reads FYNNEI. The J segment lost 0 bases and the V segment lost 6 bases, leaving 6 bases of the junction unmatched. The CDR3 region is CASRNRGKMNTEAFF. CDR3 coding DNA: TGTGCCAGCAGAAACAGGGGGAAGATGAACACTGAAGCTTTCTTT.

This clone was detected once. The CDR3 loop is CASSLVGGDYTQYF. As DNA, the CDR3 is TGCGCCAGCAGCTTGGTCGGGGGAGACTATACGCAGTATTTT. The genes are TRBV5-1 and TRBJ2-3; maybe TRBD2 (6 bases). Germline V lookup: CDR1 SGHRS, CDR2 YFSETQ. V lost 0 bases and J 7 bases, leaving 12 bases between the germline ends. This CDR3 spans 14 amino acids.

V gene TRBV3-1 (or the pseudogene TRBV3-2) combines with J gene TRBJ1-5, with TRBD1 matching 7 bases. This CDR3 comprises 12 residues. Trimming removed 4 bases from V and 9 bases from J; junction bases left unmatched: 3. Germline values: CDR1 LGHDT, CDR2 YNNKEL (reference sequence). The CDR3 nucleotides are TGTGCCAGCAGCCTACCAGGGGGGCCCCAGCATTTT. Translation: CASSLPGGPQHF.

This sequence joins TRBV29-1 and TRBJ2-3, with 7 bases matching TRBD2. The CDR3 is 12 amino acids. The V gene's germline CDR1 is SQVTM and CDR2 ANQGSEA. Germline trimming cut 7 bases from V and 2 bases from J; bases unmatched to any gene: 3. Here the CDR3 reads CSGRDYTDTQYF. The DNA for the CDR3 is TGCAGCGGGAGGGACTACACAGATACGCAGTATTTT.

This sequence joins TRBV7-8 and TRBJ2-2; D tentatively reads TRBD1 or TRBD2 (6 bases each). CDR3 length: 16 amino acids. Germline V lookup: CDR1 SGHVS, CDR2 FQNEAQ. Trimming took off 5 bases at V and 3 bases at J, with 16 bases between the two ends. CDR3 sequence: CASSHRTRGDTGELFF. The CDR3 DNA is TGTGCCAGCAGCCACCGGACGAGGGGGGACACCGGGGAGCTGTTTTTT.

This chain connects TRBV6-5 to TRBJ1-6; weak D call: TRBD1 (5 bases). The CDR3 runs to 15 residues. Germline assignment: CDR1 MNHEY and CDR2 SVGAGI. V lost 0 bases to trimming and J lost 10 bases, with 13 bases between them. As DNA, the CDR3 is TGTGCCAGCAGTTACTCGCAAGGAAGGGGCTCACCCCTCCACTTT. Protein product: CASSYSQGRGSPLHF.

The V call is TRBV2, the J call TRBJ2-3; 11 bases agree with TRBD2. Germline V lookup: CDR1 SNHLY, CDR2 FYNNEI. V shed 6 bases and J 1 base; nucleotides not matched to a gene: 3. The CDR3 loop spans 15 amino acids. The CDR3 spells CASRKLAGGTDTQYF. DNA of the CDR3: TGTGCCAGCAGGAAACTAGCGGGGGGCACAGATACGCAGTATTTT.

The chain recombines TRBV28 with TRBJ1-5; TRBD1 is a possible D gene (6 bases). The V gene's germline CDR1 is MDHEN and CDR2 SYDVKM. The length of the CDR3 is 15 residues. V dropped 5 bases and J dropped 0 bases, with 11 bases sitting between them. The CDR3 DNA is TGTGCCAGCAGTGCCAGGGGATATAGCAATCAGCCCCAGCATTTT. Its translation: CASSARGYSNQPQHF. The complete variable domain, with remaining parts taken from reference TRBV28 and TRBJ1-5, reads DVKVTQSSRYLVKRTGEKVFLECVQDMDHENMFWYRQDPGLGLRLIYFSYDVKMKEKGDIPEGYSVSREKKERFSLILESASTNQTSMYLCASSARGYSNQPQHFGDGTRLSIL.

The chain couples TRBV12-3 or TRBV12-4 to TRBJ2-5; D may be TRBD1 (5 bases). The germline V and J ends were trimmed by 2 bases and 5 bases, with 9 bases remaining between them. The CDR3 is made up of 13 amino acids. CDR3 region: CASSLQGWETQYF. CDR3 coding DNA: TGTGCCAGCAGTTTACAGGGCTGGGAGACCCAGTACTTC.

The chain combines TRBV29-1 with TRBJ2-3; 9 bases are shared with TRBD1. CDR3 length equals 16 residues. With V trimmed by 1 base and J by 5 bases, 10 bases remained unmatched. CDR1 is SQVTM and CDR2 is ANQGSEA in the germline V gene. The CDR3 here is CSVEAYRDRAVDTQYF. In DNA, the CDR3 is TGCAGCGTTGAAGCATACCGGGACAGGGCAGTAGATACGCAGTATTTT.

This sequence joins TRBV4-1 and TRBJ1-6; D is ambiguous. There are 12 residues in the CDR3. Germline assignment: CDR1 MGHRA and CDR2 YSYEKL. V shed 1 base and J shed 8 bases, with 3 bases lying between them. In DNA, the CDR3 is TGCGCCAGCAGCCAAGTGGATTCACCCCTCCACTTT. It translates to CASSQVDSPLHF.

The V and J genes are TRBV5-1 and TRBJ2-1; D unclear. Germline values: CDR1 SGHRS, CDR2 YFSETQ. V was shortened by 0 bases and J by 0 bases, with 10 bases between the two germline ends. The CDR3 is 16 amino acids. The chain's CDR3 is CASSLGRHSSYNEQFF. The DNA of the CDR3 is TGCGCCAGCAGCTTGGGACGACACAGCTCCTACAATGAGCAGTTCTTC.